A selection of T cell receptor beta chains follows, all from one sample in a study of T cell responses to AZD1222 COVID-19 vaccine. Sequenced by immunoSEQ multiplex PCR; TCRdb stores in-frame clones only, minus some. The sample includes over 100,000 clones, approximately 86% of them seen just once. The sample in question was peripheral blood, obtained 28 days after the second AZD1222 dose. All receptors derive from an adult who received the AZD1222 COVID-19 vaccine. The conserved cysteine and the conserved F or W are not part of the CDR3 here. Each record gives: V gene, clone size, CDR3 protein. Some rows have no size entry. The others give once, few or many, or a class for an expanded clone.

v_gene: TRBV9
abundance: NA
CDR3aa: ASSEGLGQSKETQY

v_gene: TRBV18
abundance: once
CDR3aa: ASSVVSLGEAF

v_gene: TRBV7-2
abundance: NA
CDR3aa: ASSLAGLREGDFVDTQY

v_gene: TRBV30
abundance: NA
CDR3aa: AWSVNSVGYT

v_gene: TRBV6-5
abundance: NA
CDR3aa: ASSYLNRVGEKLF

v_gene: TRBV2
abundance: NA
CDR3aa: ASRRDRGFNEQF

v_gene: TRBV7-2
abundance: NA
CDR3aa: ASSQFGLAVSYEQY

v_gene: TRBV5-4
abundance: NA
CDR3aa: ASSLSRGVSGNTIY

v_gene: TRBV29-1
abundance: NA
CDR3aa: SALVPAGKY

v_gene: TRBV28
abundance: NA
CDR3aa: ASTTGFNYGYT

v_gene: TRBV27
abundance: once
CDR3aa: ASSYSGQGGTEAF

v_gene: TRBV7-2
abundance: few
CDR3aa: ASSLSRTFHGYT

v_gene: TRBV7-2
abundance: few
CDR3aa: ASSLGRGGGDQPQH

v_gene: TRBV19
abundance: NA
CDR3aa: ASSMGYTEAF

v_gene: TRBV30
abundance: NA
CDR3aa: AWRRLGAMNTEAF

v_gene: TRBV9
abundance: once
CDR3aa: ASSAMTSGDNSPLH

v_gene: TRBV18
abundance: NA
CDR3aa: ASSPDGAQYGYT

v_gene: TRBV28
abundance: NA
CDR3aa: ASTTAGGRYNEQF

v_gene: TRBV5-6
abundance: NA
CDR3aa: ASSLDSGVYNEQF

v_gene: TRBV5-1
abundance: NA
CDR3aa: ASYSGGTGNTEAF

v_gene: TRBV14
abundance: NA
CDR3aa: ASSRGQGGSYGYT

v_gene: TRBV6-5
abundance: few
CDR3aa: ASSTIGELF

v_gene: TRBV11-3
abundance: NA
CDR3aa: ASSLGDSGGELF

v_gene: TRBV12-1
abundance: NA
CDR3aa: ASSSLLGRACSTEQY

v_gene: TRBV6-5
abundance: NA
CDR3aa: ASSYSSTGSTDTQY

v_gene: TRBV18
abundance: few
CDR3aa: ASSLDSNQPQH

v_gene: TRBV28
abundance: NA
CDR3aa: ASSHGGGNTGELF

v_gene: TRBV6-2/TRBV6-3
abundance: NA
CDR3aa: ASSSLNRVGYT

v_gene: TRBV4-2
abundance: once
CDR3aa: ASSHGAERSYEQY

v_gene: TRBV5-6
abundance: NA
CDR3aa: ASSLPRGGSYNEQF

v_gene: TRBV3-1/TRBV3-2
abundance: NA
CDR3aa: ASSPSGTGELF

v_gene: TRBV5-1
abundance: NA
CDR3aa: ASSGTGDFDGYT

v_gene: TRBV19
abundance: NA
CDR3aa: ASSIQILNNSPLH

v_gene: TRBV7-8
abundance: NA
CDR3aa: ASSRGQTGNTIY

v_gene: TRBV28
abundance: NA
CDR3aa: ASSNQRLAGGGNTQY

v_gene: TRBV19
abundance: NA
CDR3aa: ASSIRGPYFGEQF

v_gene: TRBV28
abundance: NA
CDR3aa: ASSLSGTDYSNQPQH

v_gene: TRBV7-9
abundance: NA
CDR3aa: ASTFRMGDEQY